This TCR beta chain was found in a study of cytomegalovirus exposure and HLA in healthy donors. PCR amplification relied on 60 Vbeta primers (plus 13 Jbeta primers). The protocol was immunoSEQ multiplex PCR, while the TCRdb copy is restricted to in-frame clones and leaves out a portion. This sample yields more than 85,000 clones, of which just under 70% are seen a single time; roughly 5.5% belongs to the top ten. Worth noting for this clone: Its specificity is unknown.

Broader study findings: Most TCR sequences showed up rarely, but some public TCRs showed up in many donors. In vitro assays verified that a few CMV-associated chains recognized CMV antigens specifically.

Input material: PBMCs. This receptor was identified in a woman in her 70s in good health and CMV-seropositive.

The CDR3 protein is CASSFYGTQNTEAFF. The CDR3 bases are TGTGCCAGCAGCTTTTACGGGACACAGAACACTGAAGCTTTCTTT. The rearrangement joins TRBV5-6 to TRBJ1-1, with a possible D match to TRBD1 (6 bases). CDR1 is SGHDT, CDR2 YYEEEE, per germline. V was trimmed by 2 bases and J by 1 base, leaving 12 bases between them. The CDR3 is made up of 15 amino acids. Full variable domain (remainder filled in from reference TRBV5-6 and TRBJ1-1): DAGVTQSPTHLIKTRGQQVTLRCSPKSGHDTVSWYQQALGQGPQFIFQYYEEEERQRGNFPDRFSGHQFPNYSSELNVNALLLGDSALYLCASSFYGTQNTEAFFGQGTRLTVV.